This T cell receptor (beta chain) was obtained from a study of cytomegalovirus exposure and HLA in healthy donors. Study-level information: As an earlier analysis found, around 200 million T cells yielded 100 million to 130 million unique TCR beta sequences. Across around 400 genotyped donors, about 80% landed in the Caucasian-associated ancestry cluster.

This CDR3 region has 17 residues. The study ran its PCR with 60 Vbeta and 13 Jbeta primers. TCRdb's copy holds only in-frame clones and misses some; the assay was immunoSEQ multiplex PCR. The sample lists nearly 200,000 clones; roughly four fifths were seen once. The source material was PBMCs. This clonotype was sampled from a woman aged 25 to 39 in good health and CMV-seropositive. The genes are TRBV21-1 and TRBJ2-7; TRBD1, the table's D call, was not compared with the DNA. TRBV21-1 is designated a pseudogene. CDR3 loop: CASSKKTDLVTAYEQYF. The CDR3 DNA is TGTGCCAGCAGCAAAAAAACAGATCTCGTAACGGCCTACGAGCAGTACTTC.